This TCR beta chain was identified in a study of spatial heterogeneity in lung cancer. Notes on the study in general: Expanded intratumoral alpha and beta TCR counts tracked tumor mutation counts. Counts of ubiquitous and regional expanded TCRs tracked ubiquitous and regional nonsynonymous mutations, respectively.

Every molecule of TCR cDNA had its own unique molecular identifier. MiXCR, applied by TCRdb to the 5' RACE reads, yields one record per CDR3 protein. The sample includes over 15,000 distinct CDR3 sequences, around 7.1% seen only once; the top ten take about 20%. Germline V gene sequence: CDR1 WSHSY, CDR2 SAAADI. The CDR3 is made up of 13 amino acids. Trimming shortened V by 2 bases and J by 4 bases, and 8 bases separated the two germline ends. The time point: sample taken at primary tumor resection. From tumor, nontumor lung or frozen PBMC, whole RNA was taken unsorted for sequencing. This clonotype is labeled medium-sized. The antigen remains undetermined. Because the library targeted alpha chains, this beta chain is an off-target read whose size means little.

Specimen: lung tumor tissue, collected at surgery. This chain joins TRBV10-2 and TRBJ1-2; D is ambiguous. This TCR derives from a female donor with early-stage non-small cell lung cancer. The CDR3 DNA follows: TGCGCCAGCAGTGAGATTCAGGTCTATGGCTACACCTTC. Protein sequence: CASSEIQVYGYTF.